The 11 T cell receptor beta chains presented below share a single source sample, sequenced in a study of glioma-infiltrating T cells after dendritic cell vaccination. The repertoire was sequenced with immunoSEQ multiplex PCR; TCRdb's copy has only in-frame clones and lacks some. Here the sample spans tens of thousands of clones, more than 75% being singletons. The sample in question was blood, obtained before dendritic cell vaccination. These receptors were collected from a human donor with glioblastoma.

The chain couples TRBV7-2 to TRBJ2-2; perhaps TRBD2 as D (5 bases). Germline CDR1 is SGHTA and CDR2 is FQGNSA. V was trimmed by 1 base and J by 5 bases, leaving 11 bases between them. This CDR3 contains 15 residues. The CDR3 DNA follows: TGTGCCAGCAGCTTAGTCCGGGGTGGAACCGGGGAGCTGTTTTTT. Protein: CASSLVRGGTGELFF.

The chain has TRBV14 and TRBJ1-1; D possibly corresponds to TRBD1 (5 bases). Deletions cut 1 base from V and 4 bases from J, with 13 bases between. This CDR3 region has 15 residues. Germline V lookup: CDR1 SGHDN, CDR2 FVKESK. CDR3 residues: CASSQVGRATTEAFF. In nucleotides, the CDR3 is TGTGCCAGCAGCCAAGTCGGCAGGGCTACCACTGAAGCTTTCTTT.

By share, this clone ranks as hyperexpanded (1% or more). V is TRBV12-5 and J is TRBJ2-7; 8 nucleotides align to TRBD2. In germline, CDR1 is LGHNT, CDR2 FRNRAP. The CDR3 sequence is 16 residues long. V lost 4 bases, J lost 3 bases, and 11 bases stayed unmatched. Here the CDR3 reads CASGSDTGTSGYEQYF. In nucleotides, the CDR3 is TGTGCTAGTGGTTCCGACACCGGGACTAGTGGCTACGAGCAGTACTTC.

V usage is TRBV5-1 and J usage is TRBJ2-5, with 8 bases lining up with TRBD1. The CDR3 runs to 12 residues. V lost 7 bases, J lost 5 bases, and 4 bases stayed unmatched. CDR1 SGHRS and CDR2 YFSETQ come from the germline V gene. CDR3 in DNA: TGCGCCAGCGGCCGGACAGGGGAGACCCAGTACTTC. Translation: CASGRTGETQYF.

This clone was observed a few times. The gene calls are TRBV14 and TRBJ2-5; possible D gene TRBD2, 6 bases. With 5 bases removed from V and 2 bases from J, the gap between germline ends came to 15 bases. The CDR3 extends over 15 amino acids. Germline CDR1 is SGHDN and CDR2 is FVKESK. CDR3 in DNA: TGTGCCAGCAGCTATTTGGCTGCGGGACAAGAGACCCAGTACTTC. Protein product: CASSYLAAGQETQYF.

This clone was seen only once. The chain carries TRBV20-1 and TRBJ1-3; D perhaps matches TRBD1 (5 bases). Per germline, CDR1 DFQATT and CDR2 SNEGSKA (reference sequence). The CDR3 extends over 11 amino acids. CDR3 protein: CGGGTGNTIYF. The CDR3 bases are TGCGGCGGGGGTACTGGAAACACCATATATTTT.

V usage is TRBV21-1 and J usage is TRBJ1-4; the table assigns TRBD1, which was not confirmed against the DNA. TRBV21-1 is a documented pseudogene. The CDR3 is made up of 17 amino acids. CDR3 amino acids: CASPGTGGRYTNEKLFF. The CDR3 coding sequence is TGTGCCAGCCCCGGGACAGGGGGCAGGTATACTAATGAAAAACTGTTTTTT.

This chain uses TRBV6-5 with TRBJ1-5, with 7 nucleotides matching TRBD1. The CDR3 length is 14 residues. Germline CDR1 reads MNHEY; CDR2 reads SVGAGI. The V segment lost 6 bases and the J segment 4 bases; nucleotides outside the gene matches: 6. The CDR3 protein is CASRSDRENQPQHF. As DNA, the CDR3 is TGTGCCAGCAGATCCGACAGGGAAAATCAGCCCCAGCATTTT.

This clone was seen just once. The chain combines TRBV29-1 with TRBJ1-2, with 7 bases lining up with TRBD1. Germline V lookup: CDR1 SQVTM, CDR2 ANQGSEA. CDR3 length: 12 amino acids. V lost 7 bases and J lost 2; bases outside the gene matches: 4. The CDR3 here is CSGGQANYGYTF. For the CDR3, the DNA is TGCAGCGGCGGACAGGCGAACTATGGCTACACCTTC.

The rearrangement links TRBV4-1 to TRBJ2-3; D ambiguous. Between the trimmed V and J ends, which lost 3 bases and 3 bases, there was a span of 10 bases. Germline loops: CDR1 MGHRA, CDR2 YSYEKL. The CDR3 sequence is 14 residues long. This CDR3 reads CASSHFPLTDTQYF. The CDR3, as DNA: TGCGCCAGCAGCCATTTCCCTTTGACAGATACGCAGTATTTT.

This chain links TRBV7-9 with TRBJ2-7, with a possible D match to TRBD1 (6 bases). CDR3 length equals 14 residues. Germline CDR1 and CDR2: SEHNR and FQNEAQ (reference sequence). The V end lost 3 bases, the J end lost 3 bases, and 12 bases lay between the germline ends. CDR3 in DNA: TGTGCCAGCAGCTTGGCCCTACAGGGCTACGAGCAGTACTTC. Amino acids: CASSLALQGYEQYF.